The entry below describes one TCR beta chain. Its antigen is undetermined. Study donors comprised healthy, HIV-negative adults devoid of recent acute infection or vaccination. V dropped 4 bases and J dropped 0 bases, with 16 bases sitting between them. CDR3 size: 16 residues. Germline lookup yields CDR1 SGHRS and CDR2 YFSETQ. The sample is drawn from a study of shared clonotypes between healthy human individuals. Study information: Per donor, CD8 memory used one plate, CD8 naive used two, CD4 memory used three and CD4 naive used three.

The table came from immunoSEQ multiplex PCR; TCRdb's copy has only in-frame clones and leaves some out. The sample gives a few million clones, approximately 93% of which show up once; about 0.39% is in the top ten. Findings and caveats of the study: Large depth notwithstanding, sorted-subset sequencing proved incomplete by rarefaction. The generation probabilities recorded for non-shared clonotypes fell below those of clonotypes shared by all four donors.

Source material: naive CD4+ T cells from PBMCs. The subset: CD45RA+ positively selected. The sequence came from a man in his late teens or twenties in good health. Some clones in this sample may be carry-over from other donors' samples. The chain couples TRBV5-1 to TRBJ2-5; D gene unclear. The CDR3 nucleotides are TGCGCCAGCAGCGTGGACCCCCGCCCCTACCAAGAGACCCAGTACTTC. Encoded protein: CASSVDPRPYQETQYF.